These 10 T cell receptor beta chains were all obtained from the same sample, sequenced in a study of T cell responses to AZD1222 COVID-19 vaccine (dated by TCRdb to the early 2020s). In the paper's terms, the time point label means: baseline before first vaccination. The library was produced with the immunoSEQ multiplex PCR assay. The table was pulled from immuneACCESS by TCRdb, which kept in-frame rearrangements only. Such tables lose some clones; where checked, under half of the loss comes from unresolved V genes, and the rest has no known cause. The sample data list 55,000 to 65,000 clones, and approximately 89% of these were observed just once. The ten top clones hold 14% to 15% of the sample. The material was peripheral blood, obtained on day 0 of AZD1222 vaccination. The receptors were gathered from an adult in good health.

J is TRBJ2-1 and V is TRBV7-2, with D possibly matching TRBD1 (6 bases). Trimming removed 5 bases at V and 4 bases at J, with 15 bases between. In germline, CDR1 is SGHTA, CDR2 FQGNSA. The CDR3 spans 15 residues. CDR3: CASSPTGTSYNEQFF. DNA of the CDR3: TGTGCCAGCAGCCCCACCGGGACATCTTACAATGAGCAGTTCTTC.

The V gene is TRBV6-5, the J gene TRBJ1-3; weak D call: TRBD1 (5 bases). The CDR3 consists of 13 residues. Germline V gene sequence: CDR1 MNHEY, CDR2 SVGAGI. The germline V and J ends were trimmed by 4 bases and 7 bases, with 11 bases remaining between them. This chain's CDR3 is CASSLGRSNTIYF. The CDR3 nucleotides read TGTGCCAGCAGTTTGGGGCGGAGTAACACCATATATTTT.

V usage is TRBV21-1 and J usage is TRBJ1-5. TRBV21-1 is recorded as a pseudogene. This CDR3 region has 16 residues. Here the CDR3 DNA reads TGTGCCAGCAGCAGAAAGACGGAATATAGCAATCAGCCCCAGCATTTT. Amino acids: CASSRKTEYSNQPQHF.

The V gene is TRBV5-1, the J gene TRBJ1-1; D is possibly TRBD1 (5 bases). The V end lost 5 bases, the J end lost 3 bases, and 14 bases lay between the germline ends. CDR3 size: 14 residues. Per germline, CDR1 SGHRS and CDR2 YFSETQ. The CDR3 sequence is CASRRGGGDTEAFF. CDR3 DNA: TGCGCCAGCAGACGTGGAGGAGGGGACACTGAAGCTTTCTTT.

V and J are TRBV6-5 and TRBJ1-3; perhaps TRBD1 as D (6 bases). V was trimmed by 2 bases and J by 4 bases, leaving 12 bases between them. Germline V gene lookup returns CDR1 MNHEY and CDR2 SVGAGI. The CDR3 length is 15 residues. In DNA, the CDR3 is TGTGCCAGCAGTTACGGAACAGGGCAAGGAAACACCATATATTTT. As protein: CASSYGTGQGNTIYF.

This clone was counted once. CDR3 DNA sequence: TGTGCCAGCCGGACCGGACAGGGGGATGGTGAAGCTTTCTTT. It encodes CASRTGQGDGEAFF. V gene TRBV5-4 combines with J gene TRBJ1-1; TRBD1 matches 10 bases. This CDR3 has 14 amino acids. V was pared by 7 bases and J by 7 bases, with 10 bases of the junction left unmatched. The germline gives CDR1 SGHNT, CDR2 YYREEE (reference sequence).

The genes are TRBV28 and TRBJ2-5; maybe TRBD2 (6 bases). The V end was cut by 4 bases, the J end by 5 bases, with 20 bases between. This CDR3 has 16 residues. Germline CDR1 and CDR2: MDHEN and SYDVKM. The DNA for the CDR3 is TGTGCCAGCAGTTCCCGGACTAACGGGAATGGGGAGACCCAGTACTTC. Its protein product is CASSSRTNGNGETQYF. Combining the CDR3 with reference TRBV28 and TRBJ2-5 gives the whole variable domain DVKVTQSSRYLVKRTGEKVFLECVQDMDHENMFWYRQDPGLGLRLIYFSYDVKMKEKGDIPEGYSVSREKKERFSLILESASTNQTSMYLCASSSRTNGNGETQYFGPGTRLLVL.

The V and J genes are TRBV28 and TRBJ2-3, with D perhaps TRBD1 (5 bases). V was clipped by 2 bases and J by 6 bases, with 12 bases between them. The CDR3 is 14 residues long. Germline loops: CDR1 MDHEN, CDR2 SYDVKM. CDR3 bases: TGTGCCAGCAGTTTAGGCAGGGCCCTCGATACGCAGTATTTT. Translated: CASSLGRALDTQYF. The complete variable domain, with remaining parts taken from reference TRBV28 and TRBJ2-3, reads DVKVTQSSRYLVKRTGEKVFLECVQDMDHENMFWYRQDPGLGLRLIYFSYDVKMKEKGDIPEGYSVSREKKERFSLILESASTNQTSMYLCASSLGRALDTQYFGPGTRLTVL.

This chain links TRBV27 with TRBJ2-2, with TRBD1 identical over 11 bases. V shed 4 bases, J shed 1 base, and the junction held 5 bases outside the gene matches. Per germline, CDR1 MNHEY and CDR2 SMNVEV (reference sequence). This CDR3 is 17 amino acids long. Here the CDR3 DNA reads TGTGCCAGCAGTTACCTGGGACAGGGGGGGAACACCGGGGAGCTGTTTTTT. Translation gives CASSYLGQGGNTGELFF.

For the CDR3, the DNA is TGTGCCAGCTCCGGACTAGCGGGAGATACGCAGTATTTT. Its translation: CASSGLAGDTQYF. The chain links TRBV18 to TRBJ2-3, with 11 bases matching TRBD2. This CDR3 contains 13 residues. Germline CDR1 KGHSH, CDR2 LQKENI. Unmatched junction bases numbered 1, after V lost 6 bases and J lost 5 bases.